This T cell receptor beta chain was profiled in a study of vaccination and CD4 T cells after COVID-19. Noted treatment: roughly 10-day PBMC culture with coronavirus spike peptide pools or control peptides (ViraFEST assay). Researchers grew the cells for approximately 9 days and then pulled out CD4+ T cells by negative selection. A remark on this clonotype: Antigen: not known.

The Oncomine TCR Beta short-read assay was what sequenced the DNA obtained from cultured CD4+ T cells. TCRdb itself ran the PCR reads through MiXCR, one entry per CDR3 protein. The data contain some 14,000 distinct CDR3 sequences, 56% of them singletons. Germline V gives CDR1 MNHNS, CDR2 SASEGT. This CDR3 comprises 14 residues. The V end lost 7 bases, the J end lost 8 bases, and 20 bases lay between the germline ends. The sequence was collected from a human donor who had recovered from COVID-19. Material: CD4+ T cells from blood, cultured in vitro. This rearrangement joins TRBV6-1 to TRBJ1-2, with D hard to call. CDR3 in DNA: TGTGCCAGCACTTTAGGAGGCGGAACAGCCGGCTACACCTTC. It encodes CASTLGGGTAGYTF.